This T cell receptor (beta chain) was documented in a study of T cell clonotyping in hematopoietic cell transplantation. General study findings and limits: Few recipient clonotypes overlapped donors; over 97% were de novo at given depth.

This clone has just a few counts. Its antigen remains unidentified. The CDR3 is 12 residues long. Germline CDR1 reads LNHDA; CDR2 reads SQIVND (reference sequence). Clones were sequenced by immunoSEQ multiplex PCR, and TCRdb holds only the in-frame ones, with some missing. The sample holds 9,500 to 13,000 clones; about four fifths are singletons and the top ten take 8.5%. Sequencing was performed on PBMCs, taken 30 days after allogeneic stem cell transplant. This sequence joins TRBV19 and TRBJ2-5, with TRBD2 as a possible D gene (6 bases). The TCR comes from a female patient aged 40 to 50 who had an allogeneic stem cell transplant from a related donor, so T cells may come from the graft donor. Some clones in this sample may be carry-over from other donors' samples. For the CDR3, the DNA is TGTGCGACGGGGGAGAACCAAGAGACCCAGTACTTC. This sequence encodes CATGENQETQYF.